This T cell receptor (beta chain) was retrieved from a study of CD8 T cells in Susac syndrome (dated by TCRdb to the late 2010s). About the investigation overall: Repertoire sequencing was used to test whether CD8+ T cell activation and differentiation in Susac syndrome was antigen driven. CD8+ T cell repertoire clonality was compared between about a dozen healthy donors, approximately 14 Susac syndrome patients and around 15 multiple sclerosis patients. General study outcomes and caveats: The study acknowledged that relatively few individuals were included in the TCR sequencing and HLA analysis.

Peripheral blood CD8+ and CD4+ T cells from healthy donors, Susac syndrome patients and multiple sclerosis patients were profiled using high-throughput TCR beta sequencing. The multiple sclerosis controls were treatment-naive patients who had stable or active relapsing-remitting disease and met the revised McDonald criteria. Bulk CD8+ and CD4+ T cells were purified by magnetic negative isolation, whereas CD8+ TEMRA cells were enriched by FACS. Blood was collected in EDTA tubes and processed within 24 hours, with PBMCs isolated through density gradient centrifugation. PBMCs destined for TCR sequencing were cryopreserved in liquid nitrogen and later thawed in a 37 °C water bath. Purity of sorted or isolated CD4+, CD8+ and CD8+ TEMRA cells was at least 90%. Comment on this clonotype: Its antigen remains undetermined. The sample holds no much larger clone one base away, and base qualities are not on file.

RNA was extracted using the RNeasy kit, and roughly 0.5 to 1 microgram was reverse transcribed with random hexamers. TCR beta CDR3 regions were amplified with the immunoSEQ multiplex PCR assay covering 54 Vbeta and 13 Jbeta segments. PCR amplification bias was corrected by using a synthetic template baseline for primer optimization and computational correction. The authors' analysis ran thus. Only productive sequences were kept, with reads annotated to V, D and J genes according to IMGT and analyzed in immunoSEQ Analyzer. To calculate clonality, Shannon entropy was normalized by log2 of the number of productive unique sequences and then subtracted from one. For each patient and control, public and private clones were evaluated within the 100 most prevalent clones. Clones were defined as Susac-specific if absent from the healthy and MS cohorts, from around 1,100 published viral clones and from other ImmuneACCESS disease sequences. The public reads were reanalyzed by TCRdb: fastp trimming at Q25, MiXCR alignment, in-frame beta chains only. Rows with a matching CDR3 protein are joined into one entry that keeps the most common DNA and genes. TCRdb's processing, not the authors' own work, is the source of the V and J calls. Recorded for this sample are 150,000 to 200,000 distinct CDR3 sequences; 90% to 95% of them occurred a single time. The ten largest account for 0.15% to 0.2% of the sample.

CDR1 SEHNR and CDR2 FQNEAQ were looked up in the germline V gene (reference sequence). From its cysteine to its phenylalanine, the CDR3 spans 13 amino acids. The CDR3 DNA has 39 bases and is translated from base 1. V is cut by 6 bases and J by 3 bases, and the space between the germline ends is 12 bases. Sequenced material: CD8+ T cells from PBMCs. Here the chain combines TRBV7-9 and TRBJ2-7; no D gene call is confident. The sequence derives from a human donor with multiple sclerosis. CDR3 protein: CASSSVKLYEQYF. The DNA sequence reads TGTGCCAGCAGTTCAGTGAAACTCTACGAGCAGTACTTC. With all but the CDR3 taken from the reference TRBV7-9 and TRBJ2-7 genes, the full variable domain is: DTGVSQNPRHKITKRGQNVTFRCDPISEHNRLYWYRQTLGQGPEFLTYFQNEAQLEKSRLLSDRFSAERPKGSFSTLEIQRTEQGDSAMYLCASSSVKLYEQYFGPGTRLTVT.